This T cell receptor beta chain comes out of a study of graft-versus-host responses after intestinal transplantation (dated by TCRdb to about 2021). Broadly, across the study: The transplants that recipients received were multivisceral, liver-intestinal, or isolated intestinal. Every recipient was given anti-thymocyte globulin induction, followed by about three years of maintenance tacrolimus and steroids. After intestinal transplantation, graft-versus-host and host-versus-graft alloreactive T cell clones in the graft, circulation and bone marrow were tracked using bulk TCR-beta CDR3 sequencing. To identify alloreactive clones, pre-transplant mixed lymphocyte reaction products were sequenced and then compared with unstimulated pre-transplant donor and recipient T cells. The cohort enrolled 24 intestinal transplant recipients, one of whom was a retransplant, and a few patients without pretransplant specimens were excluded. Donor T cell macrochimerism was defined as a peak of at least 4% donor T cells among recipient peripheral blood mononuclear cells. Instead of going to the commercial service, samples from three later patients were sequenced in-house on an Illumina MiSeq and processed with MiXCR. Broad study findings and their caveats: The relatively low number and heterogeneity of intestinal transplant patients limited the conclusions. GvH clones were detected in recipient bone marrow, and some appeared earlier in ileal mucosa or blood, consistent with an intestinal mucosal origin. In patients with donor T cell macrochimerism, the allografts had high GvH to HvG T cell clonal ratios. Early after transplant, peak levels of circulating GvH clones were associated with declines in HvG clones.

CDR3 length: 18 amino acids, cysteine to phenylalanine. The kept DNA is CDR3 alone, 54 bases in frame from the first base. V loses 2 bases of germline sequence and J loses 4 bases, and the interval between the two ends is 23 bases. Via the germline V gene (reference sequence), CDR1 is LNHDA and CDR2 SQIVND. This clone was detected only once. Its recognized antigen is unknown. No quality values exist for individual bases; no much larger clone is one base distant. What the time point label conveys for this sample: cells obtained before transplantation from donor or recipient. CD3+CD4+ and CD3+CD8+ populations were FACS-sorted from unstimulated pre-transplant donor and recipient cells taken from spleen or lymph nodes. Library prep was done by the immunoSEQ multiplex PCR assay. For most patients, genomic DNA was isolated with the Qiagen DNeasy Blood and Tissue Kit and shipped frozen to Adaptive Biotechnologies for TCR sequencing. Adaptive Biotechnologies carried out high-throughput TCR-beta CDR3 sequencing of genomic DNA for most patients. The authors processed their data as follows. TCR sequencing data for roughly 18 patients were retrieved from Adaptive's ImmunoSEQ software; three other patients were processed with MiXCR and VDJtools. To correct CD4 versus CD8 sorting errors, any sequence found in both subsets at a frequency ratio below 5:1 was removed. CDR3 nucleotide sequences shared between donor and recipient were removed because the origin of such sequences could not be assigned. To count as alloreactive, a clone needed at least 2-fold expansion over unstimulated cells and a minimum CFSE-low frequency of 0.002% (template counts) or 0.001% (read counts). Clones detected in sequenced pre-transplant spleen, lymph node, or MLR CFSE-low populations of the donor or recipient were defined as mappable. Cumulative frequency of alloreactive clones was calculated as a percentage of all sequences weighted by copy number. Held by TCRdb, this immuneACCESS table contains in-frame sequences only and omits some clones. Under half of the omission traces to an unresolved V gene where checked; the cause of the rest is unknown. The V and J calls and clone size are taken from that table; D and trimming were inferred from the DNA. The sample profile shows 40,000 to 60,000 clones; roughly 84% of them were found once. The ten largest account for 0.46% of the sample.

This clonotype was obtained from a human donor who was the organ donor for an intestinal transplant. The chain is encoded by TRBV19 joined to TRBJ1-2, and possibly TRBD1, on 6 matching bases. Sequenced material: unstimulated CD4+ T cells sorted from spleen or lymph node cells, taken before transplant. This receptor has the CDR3 CASSIRGDTINRGYGYTF. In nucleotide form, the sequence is TGTGCCAGTAGTATAAGGGGGGACACCATTAATCGGGGCTATGGCTACACCTTC.